The 22 T cell receptor beta chains reported below all come from one sample, sequenced in a study of T cells in women clearing cervical HPV infection. This table comes from immunoSEQ multiplex PCR, and its TCRdb copy is limited to in-frame clones, with some not included. The sample features about 16,000 clones, with 5.5% to 8% in its top ten. What was sequenced was blood buffy coat. All receptors come from a woman between 18 and 70 years old with a cervical HPV16 infection that either progressed to CIN3+ or cleared (not recorded which).

With respect to this clone: The CDR3 end is not reached by the read, which stops 3 residues before it; the germline J gene fills it in. This chain joins TRBV20-1 and TRBJ2-1; D not certain. CDR1 is DFQATT and CDR2 is SNEGSKA in the germline V gene (reference sequence). V shed 3 bases and J shed 1 base, with 7 bases lying between them. The CDR3 loop spans 13 amino acids. CDR3 region: CSASGGSYNEQFF. CDR3 bases read: TGCAGTGCTAGTGGCGGTTCCTACAATGAG.

With regard to this clone: The read is 3 residues too short to cover the CDR3 end, so that end is filled in from the germline J gene. The chain employs TRBV30 and TRBJ2-5, with D possibly being TRBD1 or TRBD2 (6 bases each). CDR1 is GTSNPN and CDR2 is SVGIG in the germline V gene (reference sequence). Trimming cost V 5 bases and J 5 bases, with 12 bases left between them. The CDR3 covers 12 residues. The DNA read from the CDR3 is TGTGCCTGGGCAGGGGAGGAGGAGACC. Translated, it gives CAWAGEEET. The CDR3 in its entirety is CAWAGEEETQYF.

Of note for this clone: The read halts 3 residues ahead of the CDR3 end, with the missing end drawn from the germline J gene. The V call is TRBV19, the J call TRBJ1-5; TRBD1 is a possible D gene (5 bases). The CDR3 contains 17 residues. Trimming stripped 1 base from V and 0 bases from J, with 13 bases between. Germline values: CDR1 LNHDA, CDR2 SQIVND (reference sequence). Partial CDR3 DNA: TGTGCCAGTAGTATAGTGGCCGACAGATATAGCAATCAGCCC. Translating it yields CASSIVADRYSNQP. The full CDR3 reads CASSIVADRYSNQPQHF.

With regard to this clone: The CDR3 end is not reached by the read, which stops 3 residues before it; the germline J gene fills it in. The gene calls are TRBV6-2 or TRBV6-3 and TRBJ2-3, with 10 positions matching TRBD2. The V gene end was trimmed by 6 bases and the J gene end by 2 bases; junction bases not matched to a gene: 8. The germline gives CDR1 MNHEY, CDR2 SVGEGT. This CDR3 contains 16 residues. The CDR3 DNA, read in part, is TGTGCCAGCAGCCCGAAGCGGGGGGGGTTCACAGATACG. Its protein is CASSPKRGGFTDT. The CDR3, in full, reads CASSPKRGGFTDTQYF.

As for this clone: The CDR3 end lies 3 residues beyond the end of the read and is filled in from the germline J gene. V gene TRBV5-4 combines with J gene TRBJ2-1; 7 bases match TRBD2. CDR1 and CDR2 (germline): SGHNT, YYREEE (reference sequence). Losses at the gene ends were 0 bases for V and 7 bases for J; bases not matched to a gene: 7. The CDR3 totals 15 residues. The CDR3 protein is CASSLGGGGGNEQFF. The part of the CDR3 DNA that was read is TGTGCCAGCAGCTTGGGGGGCGGGGGAGGGAATGAG.

As concerns this clone: The sequence runs out 3 residues before the end of the CDR3; the remainder is reconstructed from the germline J gene. This chain connects TRBV29-1 to TRBJ1-2; 9 bases align to TRBD1. The CDR3 is 14 residues long. Germline values: CDR1 SQVTM, CDR2 ANQGSEA. V lost 2 bases and J lost 4; bases outside the gene matches: 5. This CDR3 is CSVERDRAGYGYTF. Partial CDR3 DNA: TGCAGCGTTGAAAGGGACAGGGCGGGCTATGGC.

On this clone itself: Coverage ceases 3 residues before the CDR3 finishes, and the germline J gene fills in the end. V usage is TRBV7-9 and J usage is TRBJ2-5, with a weak D call TRBD1 (5 bases). Trimming shortened V by 2 bases and J by 3 bases, and 10 bases separated the two germline ends. The germline CDR1 and CDR2 sequences are SEHNR and FQNEAQ (reference sequence). CDR3 length: 14 amino acids. CDR3 DNA, as far as it was read: TGTGCCAGCAGCTTAATTAGCAGGGAAGAGACC. Protein sequence: CASSLISREET. The whole CDR3 protein is CASSLISREETQYF.

About this clone: One end of the junction does not line up with germline, which may come from a read error. The read halts 3 residues ahead of the CDR3 end, with the missing end drawn from the germline J gene. The rearrangement joins TRBV5-1 to TRBJ1-4; 8 bases line up with TRBD1. The germline V gene has CDR1 SGHRS and CDR2 YFSETQ. This CDR3 has 16 residues. The DNA read from the CDR3 is TGCGCCAACAGCTCCTCCGGGACAGGACATGGTGAAAAA. Protein: CANSSSGTGHGEK. The full CDR3 reads CANSSSGTGHGEKLFF.

A note on this clone: The CDR3 is cut off 3 residues early in the read; its end comes from the germline J gene. The rearrangement joins TRBV7-3 to TRBJ2-7, with 7 positions matching TRBD1. The V segment lost 2 bases and the J segment 4 bases; nucleotides outside the gene matches: 5. CDR1 and CDR2 (germline): SGHTA, FQGTGA. The CDR3 has 14 residues. The part of the CDR3 DNA that was read is TGTGCCAGCAGCTTACTCCCGGGACAGTACGAG. Protein: CASSLLPGQYE. Given in full, the CDR3 is CASSLLPGQYEQYF.

Of note for this clone: The observed sequence ends 3 residues before the CDR3 terminus, with the missing tail filled in from the germline J gene. Other DNA sequences within the sample encode an identical CDR3. The V gene is TRBV19, the J gene TRBJ1-3, with D possibly TRBD1 on 6 matching bases. Trimming left V 5 bases short and J 0 bases short, with 11 bases between. This CDR3 has 15 residues. Germline CDR1 LNHDA, CDR2 SQIVND (reference sequence). CDR3 DNA (partial): TGTGCCAGTAGTCCGACAGGCGGCTCTGGAAACACC. Translated, it gives CASSPTGGSGNT. The CDR3 in full is CASSPTGGSGNTIYF.

A word on this clone: The read halts 3 residues ahead of the CDR3 end, with the missing end drawn from the germline J gene. The chain is built from TRBV2 and TRBJ2-5, with D possibly being TRBD1 (6 bases). CDR1 is SNHLY, CDR2 FYNNEI, per germline. The CDR3 extends over 15 amino acids. V lost 6 bases to trimming and J lost 5 bases, with 19 bases between them. This chain's CDR3 is CASRTFDRNSETQYF. CDR3 bases read: TGTGCCAGCAGAACGTTCGACAGGAATAGTGAGACC.

About this clone itself: The read ends 3 residues early relative to the CDR3; the germline J gene fills the gap. The J gene is TRBJ2-3, the V gene TRBV20-1; 7 nucleotides agree with TRBD2. CDR1 is DFQATT, CDR2 SNEGSKA, per germline (reference sequence). This CDR3 contains 16 residues. Losses at the gene ends were 6 bases for V and 2 bases for J; bases not matched to a gene: 14. The covered CDR3 bases are TGCAGTGCCAAACCCCTACCGGGGGGTTTCACAGATACG. Protein sequence: CSAKPLPGGFTDT. The entire CDR3 is CSAKPLPGGFTDTQYF.

As to this clone: Coverage ceases 3 residues before the CDR3 finishes, and the germline J gene fills in the end. The gene calls are TRBV2 and TRBJ1-2; D is perhaps TRBD1 (6 bases). Trimming took 6 bases from V and 1 from J, leaving 12 bases between them. The CDR3 sequence is 14 residues long. The V gene's germline CDR1 is SNHLY and CDR2 FYNNEI. The CDR3 bases that were read are TGTGCCAGCAGAGCATTGGACAGTAACTATGGC. It is translated as CASRALDSNYG. The CDR3 as a whole reads CASRALDSNYGYTF.

Regarding this clone: The read ends 3 residues before the CDR3 terminus; that terminus is restored from the germline J gene. This chain uses TRBV9 with TRBJ1-2; D is perhaps TRBD1 (6 bases). Per the germline V gene, CDR1 is SGDLS and CDR2 is YYNGEE. This CDR3 is 13 amino acids long. The V end was cut by 4 bases, the J end by 5 bases, with 12 bases between. The CDR3 reads CASSPRGQYGYTF. The sequenced part of the CDR3 DNA is TGTGCCAGCAGCCCCCGTGGACAGTATGGC.

Concerning this clone itself: The CDR3 goes on 3 residues after the read ends, and that part is filled in from the germline J gene. The chain employs TRBV30 and TRBJ1-3; possibly TRBD1 for D (6 bases). Germline values: CDR1 GTSNPN, CDR2 SVGIG (reference sequence). The CDR3 contains 16 residues. V shed 1 base and J shed 7 bases, with 20 bases lying between them. This CDR3 is CAWSARDIEVWNTIYF. The sequenced CDR3 bases are TGTGCCTGGAGTGCTCGGGACATCGAGGTTTGGAACACC.

Notes on this clone: The read finishes 3 residues shy of the CDR3 end, and the germline J gene is used to complete it. The rearrangement joins TRBV7-2 to TRBJ1-6, with D uncertain. The germline V gene has CDR1 SGHTA and CDR2 FQGNSA. V was clipped by 2 bases and J by 4 bases, with 9 bases between them. The CDR3 consists of 15 residues. The part of the CDR3 DNA that was read is TGTGCCAGCAGCTTATATTCCCCGTATAATTCACCC. Protein sequence: CASSLYSPYNSP. The full CDR3 is CASSLYSPYNSPLHF.

About this clone itself: The CDR3 end lies 3 residues beyond the end of the read and is filled in from the germline J gene. The chain employs TRBV2 and TRBJ2-2; 9 bases line up with TRBD2. J gave up 4 bases and V 11 bases, and 11 bases lay outside the gene matches. Germline CDR1 reads SNHLY; CDR2 reads FYNNEI. The CDR3 extends over 15 amino acids. CDR3 DNA (partial): TGTGCCCCCCCCACTGGCGGGGGGGGCACCGGGGAG. The encoded protein is CAPPTGGGGTGE. The CDR3 reads in full as CAPPTGGGGTGELFF.

About this clone: The CDR3 is cut off 3 residues early in the read; its end comes from the germline J gene. The V gene is TRBV5-1, the J gene TRBJ2-7, with D possibly being TRBD2 (6 bases). The CDR3 length is 15 residues. Germline V gives CDR1 SGHRS, CDR2 YFSETQ. Trimming pared 0 bases from V and 0 bases from J, leaving 10 bases between. The CDR3 bases that were read are TGCGCCAGCAGCTTGGGGGGACTTAGCTCCTACGAG. Translation: CASSLGGLSSYE. The entire CDR3 protein reads CASSLGGLSSYEQYF. The full variable domain, in which reference TRBV5-1 and TRBJ2-7 provide the parts outside the CDR3, is KAGVTQTPRYLIKTRGQQVTLSCSPISGHRSVSWYQQTPGQGLQFLFEYFSETQRNKGNFPGRFSGRQFSNSRSEMNVSTLELGDSALYLCASSLGGLSSYEQYFGPGTRLTVT.

With respect to this clone: Sequencing ends 3 residues short of the CDR3 end; the germline J gene provides the rest. The V call is TRBV5-8, the J call TRBJ1-1; a weak D match, TRBD1 (5 bases). The CDR3 totals 14 residues. V dropped 6 bases and J dropped 1 base, with 13 bases sitting between them. Germline CDR1 reads SGHTS; CDR2 reads YDEGEE. The CDR3 here is CASKVRGANTEAFF. The DNA read from the CDR3 is TGTGCCAGCAAAGTGAGAGGGGCGAACACTGAA.

Partial CDR3 DNA: TGCGCCAGCAGCCGGACTTCTCAAGAGACC. This sequence encodes CASSRTSQET. The full CDR3 sequence reads CASSRTSQETQYF. The chain is built from TRBV5-1 and TRBJ2-5, with a tentative D call TRBD2 (5 bases). The CDR3 end is not reached by the read, which stops 3 residues before it; the germline J gene fills it in. Germline V gene data show CDR1 as SGHRS and CDR2 as YFSETQ. Trimming left V 4 bases short and J 2 bases short, with 9 bases between. This CDR3 contains 13 residues.

Note on this clone: The read stops 3 residues short of the end of the CDR3; the missing end is completed from the germline J gene. The V call is TRBV7-9, the J call TRBJ2-5; D call uncertain. The CDR3 length is 14 residues. Deletions cut 2 bases from V and 3 bases from J, with 10 bases between. Germline V lookup: CDR1 SEHNR, CDR2 FQNEAQ (reference sequence). The CDR3 DNA, read in part, is TGTGCCAGCAGCTTAAGGGTCGGTGAAGAGACC. This encodes CASSLRVGEET. From start to end, the CDR3 is CASSLRVGEETQYF.

Notes on this clone: The CDR3 end lies 3 residues beyond the end of the read and is filled in from the germline J gene. This chain uses TRBV20-1 with TRBJ1-4; possibly TRBD1 for D (6 bases). V shed 1 base and J shed 8 bases, with 14 bases lying between them. The CDR3 runs 14 residues. The germline CDR1 and CDR2 sequences are DFQATT and SNEGSKA (reference sequence). The CDR3 region is CSARGVRGDEKLFF. The DNA read from the CDR3 is TGCAGTGCTAGAGGGGTCAGGGGAGACGAAAAA.